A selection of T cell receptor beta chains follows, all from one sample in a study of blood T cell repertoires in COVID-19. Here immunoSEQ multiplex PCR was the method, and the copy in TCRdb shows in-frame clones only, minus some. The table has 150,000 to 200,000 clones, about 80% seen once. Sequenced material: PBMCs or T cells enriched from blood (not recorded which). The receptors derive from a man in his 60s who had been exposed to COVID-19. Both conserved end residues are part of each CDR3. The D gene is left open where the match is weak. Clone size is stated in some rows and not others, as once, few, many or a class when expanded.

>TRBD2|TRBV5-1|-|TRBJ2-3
CASSTGTIGTDTQYF
TGCGCCAGCAGCACCGGGACTATCGGCACAGATACGCAGTATTTT
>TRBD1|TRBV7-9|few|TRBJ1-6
CASSFDRGHNSPLHF
TGTGCCAGCAGCTTCGACAGGGGGCATAATTCACCCCTCCACTTT
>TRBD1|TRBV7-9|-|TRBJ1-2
CASSVQGAHGYTF
TGTGCCAGCAGTGTCCAGGGGGCGCATGGCTACACCTTC
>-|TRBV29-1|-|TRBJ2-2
CSVEVQVRGGELFF
TGCAGCGTTGAAGTACAGGTCCGAGGCGGGGAGCTGTTTTTT
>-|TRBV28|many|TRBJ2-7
CASSFRGAVYEQYF
TGTGCCAGCAGTTTCCGGGGGGCTGTATACGAGCAGTACTTC
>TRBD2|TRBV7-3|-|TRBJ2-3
CASSTAGLAESTQYF
TGTGCCAGCAGCACCGCGGGACTAGCGGAATCTACGCAGTATTTT
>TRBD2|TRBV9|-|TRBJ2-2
CASSDPGLALTGELFF
TGTGCCAGCAGCGACCCGGGACTAGCGTTAACCGGGGAGCTGTTTTTT
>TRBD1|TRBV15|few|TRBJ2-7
CATSDWGTGFSYEQYF
TGTGCCACCAGCGATTGGGGGACAGGGTTCTCCTACGAGCAGTACTTC
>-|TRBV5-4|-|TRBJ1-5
CASSLGLTNQPQHF
TGTGCCAGCAGCCTGGGACTTACCAATCAGCCCCAGCATTTT
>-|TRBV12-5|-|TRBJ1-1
CASGLDGSNTEAFF
TGTGCTAGTGGTTTGGACGGGTCGAACACTGAAGCTTTCTTT